This TCR beta chain was observed in a study of cytomegalovirus exposure and HLA in healthy donors. Study overall: The 130 or so validation repertoires used a platform that matched the one used for the 666 first-cohort repertoires, as a later analysis reported.

Trimming at V came to 7 bases and at J to 1 base, leaving 5 bases not matched to a gene. Germline-derived CDR1 and CDR2 are LNHDA and SQIVND (reference sequence). The CDR3 sequence is 16 residues long. TCRdb keeps only in-frame clones here, not all; method: immunoSEQ multiplex PCR. The profile shows roughly 86,000 clones, less than 96% of them singletons. Material: PBMCs. This TCR was recovered from a young man in good health and CMV-seropositive. J is TRBJ2-2 and V is TRBV19; TRBD2 aligns across 11 bases. The CDR3 region is CASIPGLAENTGELFF. CDR3 in DNA: TGTGCCAGTATTCCGGGACTAGCGGAGAACACCGGGGAGCTGTTTTTT.